A single sample is the source of the 20 T cell receptor beta chains below, sequenced in a study of OX40 agonist ivuxolimab in advanced cancers. Profiling relied on immunoSEQ multiplex PCR, and the TCRdb table lists in-frame clones only, not all of them. This sample has 50,000 to 70,000 clones, with around 91% found just once. The sample here was CD4+ or CD8+ T cells sorted from blood, taken in a trial of the OX40 agonist ivuxolimab. Receptors were obtained from an adult with an advanced solid tumor such as melanoma, head and neck, liver or kidney cancer.

This chain links TRBV6-4 with TRBJ2-7; unclear D gene. V shed 2 bases and J shed 3 bases, with 2 bases lying between them. The CDR3 consists of 11 residues. CDR1 is MRHNA, CDR2 SNTAGT, per germline. CDR3 sequence reads: CASSDGYEQYF. The DNA for the CDR3 is TGTGCCAGCAGTGACGGCTACGAGCAGTACTTC.

This rearrangement joins TRBV27 to TRBJ2-3; D gene ambiguous. The germline gives CDR1 MNHEY, CDR2 SMNVEV (reference sequence). The ends were cut back, 5 bases at V and 0 bases at J, with 3 bases in the middle. CDR3 length: 12 residues. The CDR3 loop reads CASSHSTDTQYF. For the CDR3, the DNA is TGTGCCAGCAGTCATAGCACAGATACGCAGTATTTT.

The chain combines TRBV11-2 with TRBJ2-1; TRBD2 is a possible D gene (6 bases). V dropped 3 bases and J dropped 4 bases, with 13 bases sitting between them. Germline V CDR1 and CDR2: SGHAT, FQNNGV. There are 15 residues in the CDR3. CDR3 DNA sequence: TGTGCCAGCAGCTTGAACAGCGGGTTTTACAATGAGCAGTTCTTC. This codes for CASSLNSGFYNEQFF.

Only one count was recorded for this clone. Here the CDR3 DNA reads TGTGCCAGCAGTTTGGCGGCTGGGGGCAATCAGCCCCAGCATTTT. Its protein product is CASSLAAGGNQPQHF. The chain joins TRBV27 to TRBJ1-5; D not certain. The CDR3 covers 15 residues. The V and J ends lost 3 bases and 2 bases respectively, with 11 bases between them. Germline values: CDR1 MNHEY, CDR2 SMNVEV (reference sequence).

This chain uses TRBV4-1 with TRBJ1-6; no reliable D call. The germline V gene has CDR1 MGHRA and CDR2 YSYEKL. Trimming took 0 bases from V and 6 from J, leaving 12 bases between them. This CDR3 is built from 16 residues. The CDR3 bases are TGCGCCAGCAGCCAAGAAAGGGTTTGGGCTAATTCACCCCTCCACTTT. Residues: CASSQERVWANSPLHF.

The chain uses TRBV4-1 and TRBJ2-3; D remains ambiguous. Trimming cost V 4 bases and J 6 bases, with 8 bases left between them. This CDR3 is 12 amino acids long. The germline CDR1 and CDR2 sequences are MGHRA and YSYEKL. CDR3: CASSPRSDTQYF. DNA for the CDR3: TGCGCCAGCAGCCCCCGTTCGGATACGCAGTATTTT.

This clone is deemed medium-sized (0.01 to 0.1%). V gene TRBV19 combines with J gene TRBJ1-1; the D gene is possibly TRBD1 (5 bases). Trimming pared 7 bases from V and 8 bases from J, leaving 23 bases between. Germline-derived CDR1 and CDR2 are LNHDA and SQIVND (reference sequence). The length of the CDR3 is 15 residues. The chain's CDR3 is CASTPGAPGVTEAFF. In nucleotides, the CDR3 is TGTGCCAGTACCCCCGGGGCCCCGGGGGTCACAGAAGCTTTCTTT. Full variable domain (outside the CDR3, taken from reference TRBV19 and TRBJ1-1): DGGITQSPKYLFRKEGQNVTLSCEQNLNHDAMYWYRQDPGQGLRLIYYSQIVNDFQKGDIAEGYSVSREKKESFPLTVTSAQKNPTAFYLCASTPGAPGVTEAFFGQGTRLTVV.

The chain carries TRBV7-9 and TRBJ2-7, with D perhaps TRBD1 (5 bases). The CDR3 length is 16 residues. The V end was cut by 6 bases, the J end by 0 bases, with 18 bases between. Germline CDR1 reads SEHNR; CDR2 reads FQNEAQ (reference sequence). As DNA, the CDR3 is TGTGCCAGCAGTCTGGGGTCAGGGATGAGCTCCTACGAGCAGTACTTC. This encodes CASSLGSGMSSYEQYF.

This chain links TRBV9 with TRBJ1-2; possible D gene TRBD1, 5 bases. CDR3 length: 18 residues. V lost 4 bases, J lost 0 bases, and 22 bases lay in between. Germline V gene lookup returns CDR1 SGDLS and CDR2 YYNGEE. DNA for the CDR3: TGTGCCAGCAGCCCGAGGGGTTCGGAGGGATATACTAACTATGGCTACACCTTC. Protein product: CASSPRGSEGYTNYGYTF.

Details on this clone: The same CDR3 can be traced to other DNA sequences in this sample. The V and J genes are TRBV4-1 and TRBJ2-7, with 7 positions matching TRBD1. This CDR3 has 13 amino acids. Trimming at V came to 3 bases and at J to 3 bases, leaving 2 bases not matched to a gene. Germline V lookup: CDR1 MGHRA, CDR2 YSYEKL. The CDR3 loop is CASSHDRDYEQYF. In nucleotides, the CDR3 is TGCGCCAGCAGCCATGACAGGGACTACGAGCAGTACTTC.

The chain carries TRBV9 and TRBJ2-2; D is uncertain. V lost 4 bases and J lost 6, with 7 bases in between. The CDR3 is 12 residues long. Germline loops: CDR1 SGDLS, CDR2 YYNGEE. Here the CDR3 DNA reads TGTGCCAGCAGCCTGATCTCCGGGGAGCTGTTTTTT. It encodes CASSLISGELFF. The full variable domain, its missing parts supplied by reference TRBV9 and TRBJ2-2, is DSGVTQTPKHLITATGQRVTLRCSPRSGDLSVYWYQQSLDQGLQFLIQYYNGEERAKGNILERFSAQQFPDLHSELNLSSLELGDSALYFCASSLISGELFFGEGSRLTVL.

The chain couples TRBV27 to TRBJ2-7; a weak D match, TRBD1 (5 bases). This CDR3 has 13 residues. CDR1 and CDR2 (germline): MNHEY, SMNVEV (reference sequence). Trimming removed 3 bases from V and 3 bases from J, with 9 bases in between. The chain's CDR3 is CASSLGLNYEQYF. CDR3 coding DNA: TGTGCCAGCAGTTTGGGGCTGAACTACGAGCAGTACTTC.

The chain uses TRBV9 and TRBJ2-3; tentatively, D is TRBD1 or TRBD2 (6 bases each). This CDR3 is built from 15 residues. The germline gives CDR1 SGDLS, CDR2 YYNGEE. Trimming cost V 1 base and J 6 bases, with 15 bases left between them. CDR3 loop: CASSVFGGPGDTQYF. In DNA, the CDR3 is TGTGCCAGCAGCGTATTTGGGGGGCCGGGGGATACGCAGTATTTT.

The chain is built from TRBV7-9 and TRBJ2-3; D might be TRBD2 (6 bases). The CDR3 runs 18 residues. Trimming pared 4 bases from V and 3 bases from J, leaving 23 bases between. CDR1 is SEHNR and CDR2 is FQNEAQ in the germline V gene (reference sequence). The CDR3 bases are TGTGCCAGCAGCTGGGGCAGGACTATTCCACGTCCGACAGATACGCAGTATTTT. The encoded protein is CASSWGRTIPRPTDTQYF.

The chain carries TRBV7-2 and TRBJ2-7; 9 bases fit TRBD1. Trimming at V came to 3 bases and at J to 4 bases, leaving 4 bases not matched to a gene. Germline V gene sequence: CDR1 SGHTA, CDR2 FQGNSA. The CDR3 contains 14 residues. The chain's CDR3 is CASSFPGTGYEQYF. The CDR3 DNA reads TGTGCCAGCAGCTTCCCAGGGACAGGGTACGAGCAGTACTTC. The variable domain in full, completed from reference TRBV7-2 and TRBJ2-7, reads GAGVSQSPSNKVTEKGKDVELRCDPISGHTALYWYRQSLGQGLEFLIYFQGNSAPDKSGLPSDRFSAERTGGSVSTLTIQRTQQEDSAVYLCASSFPGTGYEQYFGPGTRLTVT.

The chain has TRBV5-4 and TRBJ2-6; a possible D gene is TRBD1 (6 bases). Trimming left V 2 bases short and J 3 bases short, with 6 bases between. This CDR3 region has 14 residues. CDR1 is SGHNT and CDR2 is YYREEE in the germline V gene (reference sequence). The CDR3 protein is CASSFRGGANVLTF. DNA for the CDR3: TGTGCCAGCAGCTTCAGGGGTGGGGCCAACGTCCTGACTTTC.

The chain is built from TRBV9 and TRBJ2-3, with a tentative D call TRBD2 (6 bases). In germline, CDR1 is SGDLS, CDR2 YYNGEE. V dropped 3 bases and J dropped 0 bases, with 17 bases sitting between them. The CDR3 runs 17 residues. The DNA for the CDR3 is TGTGCCAGCAGCGCGGAGGGGCTAGCGTGGAGCACAGATACGCAGTATTTT. It codes for CASSAEGLAWSTDTQYF.

The chain combines TRBV19 with TRBJ2-7; tentatively, D is TRBD2 (6 bases). The V gene's germline CDR1 is LNHDA and CDR2 SQIVND (reference sequence). The CDR3 contains 16 residues. V lost 7 bases and J lost 1, with 20 bases in between. CDR3 protein: CASTPPRGSGSYEQYF. CDR3 sequence (DNA): TGTGCCAGTACTCCCCCCCGGGGTAGCGGTTCCTACGAGCAGTACTTC.

V and J are TRBV5-6 and TRBJ2-1; tentatively, D is TRBD2 (5 bases). The CDR3 covers 16 residues. CDR1 and CDR2 from the germline V gene are SGHDT and YYEEEE. Trimming stripped 4 bases from V and 3 bases from J, with 17 bases between. The DNA for the CDR3 is TGTGCCAGCAGCCCGGTCCGGGGTAAAGACTACAATGAGCAGTTCTTC. It yields the protein CASSPVRGKDYNEQFF.

V usage is TRBV18 and J usage is TRBJ2-7; D gene uncertain. Trimming shortened V by 3 bases and J by 2 bases, and 5 bases separated the two germline ends. The CDR3 is 12 residues long. CDR1 is KGHSH and CDR2 is LQKENI in the germline V gene. The CDR3 coding sequence is TGTGCCAGCTCACCCGGAACCTACGAGCAGTACTTC. It translates to CASSPGTYEQYF.